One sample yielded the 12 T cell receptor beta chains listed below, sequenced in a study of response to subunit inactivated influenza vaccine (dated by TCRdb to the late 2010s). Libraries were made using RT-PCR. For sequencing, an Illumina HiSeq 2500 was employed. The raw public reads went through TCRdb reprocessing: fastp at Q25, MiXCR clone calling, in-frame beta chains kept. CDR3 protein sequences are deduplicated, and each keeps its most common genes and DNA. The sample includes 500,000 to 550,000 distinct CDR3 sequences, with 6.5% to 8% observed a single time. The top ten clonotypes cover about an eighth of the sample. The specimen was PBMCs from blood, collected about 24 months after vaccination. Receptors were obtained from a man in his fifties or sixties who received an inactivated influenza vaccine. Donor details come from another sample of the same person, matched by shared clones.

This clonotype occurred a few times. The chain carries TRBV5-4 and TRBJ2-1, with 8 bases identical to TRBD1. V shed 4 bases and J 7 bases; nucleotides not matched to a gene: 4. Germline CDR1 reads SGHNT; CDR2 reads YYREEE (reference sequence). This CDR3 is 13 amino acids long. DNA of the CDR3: TGTGCCAGCAGCGTGGGACAGGCAAATGAGCAGTTCTTC. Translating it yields CASSVGQANEQFF.

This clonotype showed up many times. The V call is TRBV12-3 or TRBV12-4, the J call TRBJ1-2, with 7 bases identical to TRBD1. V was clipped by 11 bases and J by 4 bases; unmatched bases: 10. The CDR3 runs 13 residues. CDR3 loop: CAVGGGVVYGYTF. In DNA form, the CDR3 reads TGTGCCGTAGGAGGGGGCGTCGTCTATGGCTACACCTTC.

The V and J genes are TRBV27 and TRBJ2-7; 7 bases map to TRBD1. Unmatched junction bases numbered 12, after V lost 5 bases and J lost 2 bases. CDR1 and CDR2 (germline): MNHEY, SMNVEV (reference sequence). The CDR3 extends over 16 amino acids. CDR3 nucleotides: TGTGCCAGCAGTAGAACTCCCGGGACAGCTACCTACGAGCAGTACTTC. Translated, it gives CASSRTPGTATYEQYF.

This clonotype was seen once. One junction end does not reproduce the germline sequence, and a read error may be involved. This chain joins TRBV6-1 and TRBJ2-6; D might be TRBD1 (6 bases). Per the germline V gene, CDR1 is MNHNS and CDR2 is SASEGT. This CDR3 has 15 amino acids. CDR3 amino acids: CAGRQGYSGANVLTF. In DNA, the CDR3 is TGTGCCGGCAGGCAGGGGTACTCTGGGGCCAACGTCCTGACTTTC.

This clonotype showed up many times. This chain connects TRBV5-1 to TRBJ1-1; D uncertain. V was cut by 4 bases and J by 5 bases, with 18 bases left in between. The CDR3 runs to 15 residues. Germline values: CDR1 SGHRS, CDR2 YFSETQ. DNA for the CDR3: TGCGCCAGCAGCGAAACGGGGAGTCTTGTGACTGAAGCTTTCTTT. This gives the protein CASSETGSLVTEAFF.

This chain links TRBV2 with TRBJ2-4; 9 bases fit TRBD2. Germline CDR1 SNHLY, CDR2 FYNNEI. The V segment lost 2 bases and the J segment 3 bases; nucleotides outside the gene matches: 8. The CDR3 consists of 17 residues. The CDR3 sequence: CASSELSGGFGKNIQYF. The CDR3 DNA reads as TGTGCCAGCAGTGAACTTAGCGGGGGCTTCGGCAAAAACATTCAGTACTTC.

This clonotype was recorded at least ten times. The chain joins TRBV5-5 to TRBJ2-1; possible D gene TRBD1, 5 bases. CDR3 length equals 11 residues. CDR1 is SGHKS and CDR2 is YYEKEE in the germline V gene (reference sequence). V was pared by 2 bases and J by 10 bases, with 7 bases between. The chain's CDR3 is CASSFGQEQFF. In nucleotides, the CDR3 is TGTGCCAGCAGCTTCGGACAAGAGCAGTTCTTC.

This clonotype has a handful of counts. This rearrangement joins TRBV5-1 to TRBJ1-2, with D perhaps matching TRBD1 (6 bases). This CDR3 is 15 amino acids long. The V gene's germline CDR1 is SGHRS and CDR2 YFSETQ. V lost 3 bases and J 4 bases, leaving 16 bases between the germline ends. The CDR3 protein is CASSSSRGDGYGYTF. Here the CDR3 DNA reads TGCGCCAGCAGCTCGTCCAGGGGCGACGGCTATGGCTACACCTTC. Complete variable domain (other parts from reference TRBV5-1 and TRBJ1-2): KAGVTQTPRYLIKTRGQQVTLSCSPISGHRSVSWYQQTPGQGLQFLFEYFSETQRNKGNFPGRFSGRQFSNSRSEMNVSTLELGDSALYLCASSSSRGDGYGYTFGSGTRLTVV.

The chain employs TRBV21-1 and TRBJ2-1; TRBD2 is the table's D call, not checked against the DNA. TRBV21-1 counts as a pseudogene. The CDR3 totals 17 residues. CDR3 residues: CASSKWLAEFSYNEQFF. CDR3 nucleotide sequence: TGTGCCAGCAGCAAATGGCTAGCGGAGTTTTCCTACAATGAGCAGTTCTTC.

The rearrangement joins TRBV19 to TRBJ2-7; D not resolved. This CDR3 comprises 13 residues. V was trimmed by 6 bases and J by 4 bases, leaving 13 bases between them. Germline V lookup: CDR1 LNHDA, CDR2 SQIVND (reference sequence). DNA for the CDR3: TGTGCCAGTAGCCCCCGGAATCTTTACGAGCAGTACTTC. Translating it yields CASSPRNLYEQYF.

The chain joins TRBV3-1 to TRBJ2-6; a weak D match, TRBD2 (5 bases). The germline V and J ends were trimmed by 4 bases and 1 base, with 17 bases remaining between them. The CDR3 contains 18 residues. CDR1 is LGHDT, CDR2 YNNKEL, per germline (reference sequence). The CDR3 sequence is CASSPNPGKWSGANVLTF. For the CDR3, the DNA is TGTGCCAGCAGCCCCAACCCGGGGAAATGGTCTGGGGCCAACGTCCTGACTTTC. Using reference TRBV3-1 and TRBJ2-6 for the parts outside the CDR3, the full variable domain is DTAVSQTPKYLVTQMGNDKSIKCEQNLGHDTMYWYKQDSKKFLKIMFSYNNKELIINETVPNRFSPKSPDKAHLNLHINSLELGDSAVYFCASSPNPGKWSGANVLTFGAGSRLTVL.

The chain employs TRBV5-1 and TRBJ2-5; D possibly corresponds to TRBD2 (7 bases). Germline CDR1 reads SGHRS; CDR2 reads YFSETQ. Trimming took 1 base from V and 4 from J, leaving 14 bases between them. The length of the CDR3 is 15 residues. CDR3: CASSLITGGLETQYF. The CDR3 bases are TGCGCCAGCAGCTTGATTACGGGGGGCCTAGAGACCCAGTACTTC.